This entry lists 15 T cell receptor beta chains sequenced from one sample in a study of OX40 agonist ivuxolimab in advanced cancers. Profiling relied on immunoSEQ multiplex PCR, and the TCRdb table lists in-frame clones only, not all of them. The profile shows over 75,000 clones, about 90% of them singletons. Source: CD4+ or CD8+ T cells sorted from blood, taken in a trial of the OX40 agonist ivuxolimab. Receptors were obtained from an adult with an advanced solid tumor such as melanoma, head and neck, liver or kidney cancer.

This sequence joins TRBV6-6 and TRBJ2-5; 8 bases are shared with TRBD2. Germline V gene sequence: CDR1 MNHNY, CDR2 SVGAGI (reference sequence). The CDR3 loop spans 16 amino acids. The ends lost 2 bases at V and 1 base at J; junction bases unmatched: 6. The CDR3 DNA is TGTGCCAGCAGTTACGCCCCAACTAGCGGCCAAGAGACCCAGTACTTC. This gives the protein CASSYAPTSGQETQYF.

Written as DNA, the CDR3 is TGTGCCAGTAAAACCGGGACAGGGAGCTACGAGCAGTACTTC. It codes for CASKTGTGSYEQYF. The chain is built from TRBV19 and TRBJ2-7, with 9 bases lining up with TRBD1. V trimming: 7 bases; J trimming: 3 bases; junction bases outside the gene matches: 7. This CDR3 contains 14 residues. From germline, CDR1 is LNHDA and CDR2 SQIVND (reference sequence).

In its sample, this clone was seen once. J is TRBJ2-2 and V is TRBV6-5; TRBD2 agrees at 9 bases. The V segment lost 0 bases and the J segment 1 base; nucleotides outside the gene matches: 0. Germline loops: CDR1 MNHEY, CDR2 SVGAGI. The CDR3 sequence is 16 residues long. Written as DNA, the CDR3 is TGTGCCAGCAGTTACTCTAGCGGGGGGAACACCGGGGAGCTGTTTTTT. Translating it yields CASSYSSGGNTGELFF.

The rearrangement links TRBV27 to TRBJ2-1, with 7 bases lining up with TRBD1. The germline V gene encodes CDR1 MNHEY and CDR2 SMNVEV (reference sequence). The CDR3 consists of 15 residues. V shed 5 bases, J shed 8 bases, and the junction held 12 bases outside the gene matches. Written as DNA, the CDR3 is TGTGCCAGCAGTCCACGACAGGGTGGGGTGCATGAGCAGTTCTTC. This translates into CASSPRQGGVHEQFF.

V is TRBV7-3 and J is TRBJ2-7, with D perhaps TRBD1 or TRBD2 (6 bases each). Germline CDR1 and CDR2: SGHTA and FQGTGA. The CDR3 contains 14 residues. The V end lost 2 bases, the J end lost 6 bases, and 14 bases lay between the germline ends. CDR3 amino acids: CASSLAEGGSEQYF. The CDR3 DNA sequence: TGTGCCAGCAGCTTAGCGGAGGGGGGTAGCGAGCAGTACTTC.

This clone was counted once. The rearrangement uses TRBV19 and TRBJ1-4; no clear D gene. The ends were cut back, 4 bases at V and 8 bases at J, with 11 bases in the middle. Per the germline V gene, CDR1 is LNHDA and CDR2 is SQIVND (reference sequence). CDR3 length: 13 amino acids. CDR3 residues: CASSTNDREKLFF. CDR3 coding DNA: TGTGCCAGTAGTACCAACGACCGGGAAAAACTGTTTTTT.

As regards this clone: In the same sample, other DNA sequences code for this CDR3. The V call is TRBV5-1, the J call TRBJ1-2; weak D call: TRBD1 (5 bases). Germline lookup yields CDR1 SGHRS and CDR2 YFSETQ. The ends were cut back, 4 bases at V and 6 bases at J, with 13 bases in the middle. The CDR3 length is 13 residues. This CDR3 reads CASSLGAGDGYTF. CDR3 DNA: TGCGCCAGCAGCCTTGGGGCGGGAGATGGCTACACCTTC.

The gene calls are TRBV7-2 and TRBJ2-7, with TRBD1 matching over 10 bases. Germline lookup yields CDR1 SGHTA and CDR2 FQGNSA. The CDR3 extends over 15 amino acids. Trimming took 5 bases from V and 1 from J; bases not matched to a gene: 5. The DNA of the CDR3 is TGTGCCAGCAGCCCCGGGACAGGGGAGTCCTACGAGCAGTACTTC. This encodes CASSPGTGESYEQYF.

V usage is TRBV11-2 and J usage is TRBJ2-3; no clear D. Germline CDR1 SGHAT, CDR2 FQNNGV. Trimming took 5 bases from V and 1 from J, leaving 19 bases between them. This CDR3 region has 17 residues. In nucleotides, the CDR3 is TGTGCCAGCAGCGGGTTCCTACCCTCGGTGGGCACAGATACGCAGTATTTT. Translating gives CASSGFLPSVGTDTQYF.

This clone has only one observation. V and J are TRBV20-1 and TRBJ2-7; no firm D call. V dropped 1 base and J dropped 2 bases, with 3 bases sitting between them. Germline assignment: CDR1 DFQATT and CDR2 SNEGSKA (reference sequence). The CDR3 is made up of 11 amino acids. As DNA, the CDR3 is TGCAGTGCTAGAGCCCCCTACGAGCAGTACTTC. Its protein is CSARAPYEQYF.

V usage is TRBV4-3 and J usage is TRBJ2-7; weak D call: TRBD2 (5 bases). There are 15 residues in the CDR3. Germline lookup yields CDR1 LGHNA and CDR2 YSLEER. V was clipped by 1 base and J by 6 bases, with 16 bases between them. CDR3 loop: CASSQVLSLAGEQYF. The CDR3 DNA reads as TGCGCCAGCAGCCAAGTTTTAAGTCTGGCGGGCGAGCAGTACTTC.

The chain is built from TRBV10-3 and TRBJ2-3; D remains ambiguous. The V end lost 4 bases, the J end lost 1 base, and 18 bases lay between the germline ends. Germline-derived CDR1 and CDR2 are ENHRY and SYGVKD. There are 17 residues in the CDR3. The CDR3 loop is CAISVWSGGLGTDTQYF. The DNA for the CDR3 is TGTGCCATCAGTGTTTGGTCAGGCGGCCTGGGCACAGATACGCAGTATTTT.

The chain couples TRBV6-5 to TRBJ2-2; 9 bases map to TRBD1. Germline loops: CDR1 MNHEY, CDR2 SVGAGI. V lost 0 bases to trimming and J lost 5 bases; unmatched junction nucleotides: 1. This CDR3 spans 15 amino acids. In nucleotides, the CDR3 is TGTGCCAGCAGTTACTCCGGGACAGGGACCGGGGAGCTGTTTTTT. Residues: CASSYSGTGTGELFF.

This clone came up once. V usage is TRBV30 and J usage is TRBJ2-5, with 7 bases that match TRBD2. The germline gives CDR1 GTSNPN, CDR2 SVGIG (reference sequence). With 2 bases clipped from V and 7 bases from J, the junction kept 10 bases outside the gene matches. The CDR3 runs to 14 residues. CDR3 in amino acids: CAWSPGLVAGTQYF. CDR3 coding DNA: TGTGCCTGGAGTCCAGGACTAGTGGCTGGGACCCAGTACTTC.

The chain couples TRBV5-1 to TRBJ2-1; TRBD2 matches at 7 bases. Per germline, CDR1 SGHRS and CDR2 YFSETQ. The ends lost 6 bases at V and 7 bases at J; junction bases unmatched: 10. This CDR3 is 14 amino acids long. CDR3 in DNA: TGCGCCAGCACCGACGGCGGGAGAAATAATGAGCAGTTCTTC. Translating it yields CASTDGGRNNEQFF.